Below are 19 T cell receptor beta chains sequenced from a single sample in a study of T cells in Graves' hyperthyroidism and ophthalmopathy. TCR beta CDR3 region amplification was performed from RNA transcripts. The study used the HTBI primer set for a first-round RT-PCR of the TCR CDR3. MiXCR, applied by TCRdb to the multiplex PCR reads, yields one record per CDR3 protein. The table shows fewer than 600,000 distinct CDR3 sequences, with approximately 15% occurring only once. Sequenced input: blood. All receptors derive from a woman in her forties with Graves' hyperthyroidism.

This clonotype has at least ten counts. The chain joins TRBV18 to TRBJ2-3; D possibly corresponds to TRBD2 (5 bases). The CDR3 loop spans 15 amino acids. Germline V CDR1 and CDR2: KGHSH, LQKENI. With 1 base removed from V and 1 base from J, the gap between germline ends came to 9 bases. Here the CDR3 reads CASSPRPAGTDTQYF. The CDR3 DNA reads TGTGCCAGCTCACCACGCCCAGCGGGCACAGATACGCAGTATTTT.

This clonotype was counted many times. The V call is TRBV20-1, the J call TRBJ2-1, with TRBD1 as a possible D gene (6 bases). V lost 0 bases to trimming and J lost 4 bases, with 16 bases between them. Germline loops: CDR1 DFQATT, CDR2 SNEGSKA (reference sequence). The CDR3 length is 16 residues. Here the CDR3 reads CSARELTGMGYNEQFF. The CDR3 DNA sequence: TGCAGTGCTAGAGAGCTTACAGGGATGGGTTACAATGAGCAGTTCTTC.

At least ten counts were recorded for this clonotype. In DNA form, the CDR3 reads TGTGCCAGCAGCTTAGCACCGCGAGGGACCTTGAACACTGAAGCTTTCTTT. It yields the protein CASSLAPRGTLNTEAFF. This chain uses TRBV11-2 with TRBJ1-1; TRBD1 is a possible D gene (5 bases). Germline CDR1 reads SGHAT; CDR2 reads FQNNGV. There are 17 residues in the CDR3. The germline V and J ends were trimmed by 1 base and 0 bases, with 15 bases remaining between them.

Ten or more counts support this clonotype. V and J are TRBV3-1 and TRBJ1-5, with 11 bases that match TRBD1. The V and J ends lost 4 bases and 6 bases, in that order; junction bases with no gene match: 5. The V gene's germline CDR1 is LGHDT and CDR2 YNNKEL (reference sequence). The CDR3 sequence is 15 residues long. The CDR3 spells CASSLGTGGRQPQHF. In DNA, the CDR3 is TGTGCCAGCAGCCTAGGGACAGGGGGGCGTCAGCCCCAGCATTTT. Combining the CDR3 with reference TRBV3-1 and TRBJ1-5 gives the whole variable domain DTAVSQTPKYLVTQMGNDKSIKCEQNLGHDTMYWYKQDSKKFLKIMFSYNNKELIINETVPNRFSPKSPDKAHLNLHINSLELGDSAVYFCASSLGTGGRQPQHFGDGTRLSIL.

This clonotype was detected many times. The chain links TRBV5-5 to TRBJ2-1; possibly TRBD1 or TRBD2 for D (5 bases each). V was shortened by 4 bases and J by 2 bases, with 10 bases between the two germline ends. The CDR3 runs 14 residues. The germline gives CDR1 SGHKS, CDR2 YYEKEE (reference sequence). CDR3 region: CASSRDGTYNEQFF. The CDR3 DNA follows: TGTGCCAGCAGCCGGGACGGAACCTACAATGAGCAGTTCTTC.

The chain is built from TRBV7-2 and TRBJ2-5; 7 positions agree with TRBD1. The CDR3 runs 14 residues. V lost 6 bases, J lost 4 bases, and 8 bases stayed unmatched. Germline V gene sequence: CDR1 SGHTA, CDR2 FQGNSA. The CDR3 here is CASSSLDRVETQYF. The CDR3 DNA sequence: TGTGCCAGCAGTTCCCTTGACAGGGTAGAGACCCAGTACTTC.

This clonotype appeared a few times. The chain uses TRBV15 and TRBJ2-3, with TRBD2 as a possible D gene (7 bases). Germline lookup yields CDR1 LNHNV and CDR2 YYDKDF (reference sequence). The CDR3 consists of 18 residues. V lost 3 bases, J lost 0 bases, and 19 bases lay in between. In DNA form, the CDR3 reads TGTGCCACCAGCAGTGGGGGGGGGGCCGGTCCTAGCACAGATACGCAGTATTTT. This codes for CATSSGGGAGPSTDTQYF.

This clonotype has ten or more counts. The genes are TRBV12-3 or TRBV12-4 and TRBJ2-7; 7 nucleotides match TRBD2. V lost 6 bases to trimming and J lost 2 bases; unmatched junction nucleotides: 10. The CDR3 runs 15 residues. The DNA for the CDR3 is TGTGCCAGCAGCTGGGAGGGCTCCGACCCCTACGAGCAGTACTTC. Its translation is CASSWEGSDPYEQYF.

This clonotype was counted at least ten times. This chain connects TRBV11-2 to TRBJ2-1; 7 nucleotides line up with TRBD2. CDR3 length equals 17 residues. J lost 3 bases, V lost 0 bases, and 8 bases had no gene match. CDR1 and CDR2 (germline): SGHAT, FQNNGV. This chain's CDR3 is CASSLDPGGPLYNEQFF. CDR3 coding DNA: TGTGCCAGCAGCTTAGATCCGGGGGGACCCCTCTACAATGAGCAGTTCTTC.

There are many counts of this clonotype. The chain uses TRBV3-1 and TRBJ2-1; D is undetermined. Per germline, CDR1 LGHDT and CDR2 YNNKEL (reference sequence). V shed 3 bases and J shed 0 bases, with 6 bases lying between them. The CDR3 extends over 14 amino acids. The CDR3 DNA reads TGTGCCAGCAGCCAGGACGTCTCCTACAATGAGCAGTTCTTC. Translation: CASSQDVSYNEQFF.

This clonotype was seen ten or more times. V usage is TRBV11-2 and J usage is TRBJ1-1; maybe TRBD1 (6 bases). V was pared by 5 bases and J by 3 bases, with 10 bases between. Per the germline V gene, CDR1 is SGHAT and CDR2 is FQNNGV. CDR3 length equals 13 residues. The CDR3 nucleotides are TGTGCCAGCAGCACAGGGTTGTACACTGAAGCTTTCTTT. It encodes CASSTGLYTEAFF.

J is TRBJ2-7 and V is TRBV5-1; 10 bases are a match to TRBD1. Per germline, CDR1 SGHRS and CDR2 YFSETQ. The CDR3 is 14 amino acids. Trimming removed 5 bases from V and 5 bases from J; junction bases left unmatched: 7. This chain's CDR3 is CASRQTGGGNEQYF. Here the CDR3 DNA reads TGCGCCAGCAGGCAGACAGGGGGCGGAAACGAGCAGTACTTC.

On this clonotype: A much bigger clone sits one base away, suggesting this may be a read error. This rearrangement joins TRBV5-1 to TRBJ1-2, with 8 bases fitting TRBD1. The trim removed 0 bases at V and 4 bases at J, leaving 5 bases unmatched. The CDR3 totals 15 residues. Per the germline V gene, CDR1 is SGHRS and CDR2 is YFSETQ. The CDR3 sequence: CASSLARQGIYGYTF. As DNA, the CDR3 is TGCGCCAGCAGCTTGGCGAGACAGGGGATCTATGGCTACACCTTC.

The V gene is TRBV19, the J gene TRBJ1-5, with 10 bases that match TRBD1. With V trimmed by 7 bases and J by 7 bases, 10 bases remained unmatched. The CDR3 is 15 residues long. Germline assignment: CDR1 LNHDA and CDR2 SQIVND (reference sequence). CDR3 residues: CASNRGQGSGQPQHF. The CDR3 DNA sequence: TGTGCCAGTAATCGGGGACAGGGGAGCGGGCAGCCCCAGCATTTT. Filled out from reference TRBV19 and TRBJ1-5, the complete variable domain reads DGGITQSPKYLFRKEGQNVTLSCEQNLNHDAMYWYRQDPGQGLRLIYYSQIVNDFQKGDIAEGYSVSREKKESFPLTVTSAQKNPTAFYLCASNRGQGSGQPQHFGDGTRLSIL.

This clonotype came up a few times. This chain uses TRBV7-9 with TRBJ2-1; the match to TRBD2 covers 8 bases. V lost 5 bases to trimming and J lost 2 bases; unmatched junction nucleotides: 5. The CDR3 contains 15 residues. Per the germline V gene, CDR1 is SEHNR and CDR2 is FQNEAQ (reference sequence). CDR3 loop: CASSASGSPYNEQFF. In DNA, the CDR3 is TGTGCCAGCAGCGCAAGCGGGAGTCCCTACAATGAGCAGTTCTTC.

This clonotype showed up many times. The chain links TRBV6-1 to TRBJ2-7, with D hard to call. This CDR3 comprises 16 residues. From germline, CDR1 is MNHNS and CDR2 SASEGT. With 7 bases removed from V and 1 base from J, the gap between germline ends came to 20 bases. The CDR3 reads CASTSPGVTKSYEQYF. The DNA for the CDR3 is TGTGCCAGCACCTCACCTGGAGTGACCAAATCCTACGAGCAGTACTTC.

This clonotype came up many times. The V call is TRBV30, the J call TRBJ2-5; perhaps TRBD2 as D (6 bases). The V gene lost 1 base and the J gene lost 2 bases, with 17 bases spanning the gap. This CDR3 comprises 16 residues. Germline assignment: CDR1 GTSNPN and CDR2 SVGIG (reference sequence). The CDR3 reads CAWSAWSASEQETQYF. CDR3 nucleotide sequence: TGTGCCTGGAGTGCCTGGAGCGCTAGCGAACAAGAGACCCAGTACTTC.

This clonotype was observed a few times. The chain couples TRBV2 to TRBJ2-1, with 12 bases lining up with TRBD2. J was trimmed by 2 bases and V by 6 bases; bases with no gene match: 11. CDR3 size: 18 residues. CDR1 and CDR2 from the germline V gene are SNHLY and FYNNEI. For the CDR3, the DNA is TGTGCCAGCAGAGGGCTAGCGGGAGGGCCGAATACCTACAATGAGCAGTTCTTC. This translates into CASRGLAGGPNTYNEQFF.

There are many counts of this clonotype. V is TRBV5-1 and J is TRBJ2-5; possible D gene TRBD2, 5 bases. The CDR3 is 16 amino acids. V lost 4 bases to trimming and J lost 2 bases, with 18 bases between them. Germline V CDR1 and CDR2: SGHRS, YFSETQ. As DNA, the CDR3 is TGCGCCAGCAGCGCCCAACTAGTTTTGGCTCAAGAGACCCAGTACTTC. Protein sequence: CASSAQLVLAQETQYF.